The subject of this entry is one T cell receptor (beta chain). The data derive from a study of T-cell reconstitution after alpha-beta-depleted transplantation in children. The CDR3 covers 11 residues. Trimming pared 3 bases from V and 10 bases from J, leaving 6 bases between. The authors prepared the TCRbeta library with unique molecular identifiers. TCRdb passed the PCR reads through MiXCR, listing each CDR3 protein once. The data show 600,000 to 700,000 distinct CDR3 sequences, 16% seen once. The sample in question was PBMCs from the stem cell graft donor, obtained from the stem cell graft. V gene TRBV12-3 or TRBV12-4 combines with J gene TRBJ1-4; D is uncertain. The origin of this receptor is a human donor who donated a stem cell graft to a child with acute myeloid leukemia. The CDR3 is CASSLGIKLFF. The CDR3 nucleotides are TGTGCCAGCAGTTTGGGTATAAAACTGTTTTTT.